A single sample gave rise to the 31 T cell receptor beta chains below, sequenced in a study of T cell responses to AZD1222 COVID-19 vaccine (dated by TCRdb to 2020 to 2022). The time point label on this specimen signifies: about 28 days (+/-7) after the second vaccine dose. The library was made by the immunoSEQ multiplex PCR assay. Entries here come from immuneACCESS through TCRdb and include only in-frame sequences with V and J called. Some clones fail to appear in such tables; in the studies checked, an unresolved V gene covers under half of the shortfall, and the cause of the remainder is unknown. This sample lists about 200,000 clones; roughly 92% were detected once. Of the sample, around 1% falls within the top ten clones. The material sequenced was peripheral blood, taken 28 days after the second AZD1222 dose. Source of these receptors: an adult who received the AZD1222 COVID-19 vaccine.

The rearrangement uses TRBV5-1 and TRBJ1-1, with D possibly being TRBD1 (6 bases). Germline assignment: CDR1 SGHRS and CDR2 YFSETQ. The CDR3 length is 16 residues. Trimming pared 4 bases from V and 7 bases from J, leaving 23 bases between. CDR3 amino acids: CASSPYPSGDRGEAFF. In DNA, the CDR3 is TGCGCCAGCAGCCCTTATCCCTCAGGGGATAGGGGTGAAGCTTTCTTT.

V usage is TRBV2 and J usage is TRBJ2-7, with 8 bases aligning to TRBD1. This CDR3 is built from 14 residues. Trimming removed 6 bases from V and 2 bases from J; junction bases left unmatched: 6. Germline V gene data show CDR1 as SNHLY and CDR2 as FYNNEI. The CDR3 region is CASSPLQGAYEQYF. CDR3 coding DNA: TGTGCCAGCAGCCCATTACAGGGGGCCTACGAGCAGTACTTC.

The chain has TRBV7-3 and TRBJ2-3; D is undetermined. The germline V gene encodes CDR1 SGHTA and CDR2 FQGTGA. The CDR3 totals 13 residues. Trimming left V 0 bases short and J 1 base short, with 2 bases between. This CDR3 is CASSLTGTDTQYF. The CDR3 DNA follows: TGTGCCAGCAGCTTAACGGGCACAGATACGCAGTATTTT.

The chain links TRBV4-3 to TRBJ2-1; D is unclear. CDR3 length equals 15 residues. Between the trimmed V and J ends, which lost 0 bases and 6 bases, there was a span of 12 bases. Germline V gene lookup returns CDR1 LGHNA and CDR2 YSLEER. CDR3 in amino acids: CASSQDWGSGNEQFF. CDR3 coding DNA: TGCGCCAGCAGCCAAGATTGGGGATCGGGCAATGAGCAGTTCTTC.

The chain couples TRBV13 to TRBJ2-4; D not certain. V shed 4 bases and J shed 1 base, with 2 bases lying between them. This CDR3 is built from 12 residues. Germline lookup yields CDR1 PRHDT and CDR2 FYEKMQ (reference sequence). DNA of the CDR3: TGTGCCAGCAGCTCTGCCAAAAACATTCAGTACTTC. This sequence encodes CASSSAKNIQYF. Complete variable domain (other parts from reference TRBV13 and TRBJ2-4): AAGVIQSPRHLIKEKRETATLKCYPIPRHDTVYWYQQGPGQDPQFLISFYEKMQSDKGSIPDRFSAQQFSDYHSELNMSSLELGDSALYFCASSSAKNIQYFGAGTRLSVL.

V usage is TRBV6-4 and J usage is TRBJ1-5; D gene uncertain. The CDR3 is 13 amino acids. Germline lookup yields CDR1 MRHNA and CDR2 SNTAGT. V was clipped by 4 bases and J by 1 base, with 5 bases between them. CDR3: CASSAESNQPQHF. The CDR3 region has the DNA TGTGCCAGCAGTGCGGAAAGCAATCAGCCCCAGCATTTT.

The chain is built from TRBV5-6 and TRBJ1-2, with a weak D call TRBD1 (6 bases). In germline, CDR1 is SGHDT, CDR2 YYEEEE. The ends were cut back, 0 bases at V and 0 bases at J, with 15 bases in the middle. This CDR3 region has 17 residues. The CDR3 sequence is CASSLDVRGATNYGYTF. The CDR3, as DNA: TGTGCCAGCAGCTTGGACGTCCGGGGGGCTACTAACTATGGCTACACCTTC.

J is TRBJ2-3 and V is TRBV14, with 7 nucleotides matching TRBD2. The ends lost 4 bases at V and 10 bases at J; junction bases unmatched: 14. CDR3 size: 15 residues. Germline V gives CDR1 SGHDN, CDR2 FVKESK. CDR3 coding DNA: TGTGCCAGCAGCCTAAATGGACTAGGCCTCTCCCCGCAGTATTTT. Amino acid sequence: CASSLNGLGLSPQYF.

This clone appeared once. This chain uses TRBV18 with TRBJ2-6; 7 bases are a match to TRBD1. The CDR3 spans 15 residues. The V gene's germline CDR1 is KGHSH and CDR2 LQKENI. Trimming at V came to 6 bases and at J to 2 bases, leaving 4 bases not matched to a gene. CDR3 sequence reads: CASSLGGPGANVLTF. DNA of the CDR3: TGTGCCAGCTCGCTAGGGGGCCCTGGGGCCAACGTCCTGACTTTC.

This chain joins TRBV18 and TRBJ1-1; perhaps TRBD1 as D (6 bases). Per germline, CDR1 KGHSH and CDR2 LQKENI. V lost 2 bases and J 8 bases, leaving 27 bases between the germline ends. The CDR3 has 18 amino acids. The CDR3 sequence: CASSPYGGLTRTESEAFF. DNA of the CDR3: TGTGCCAGCTCACCATACGGGGGCCTTACCCGAACCGAATCGGAAGCTTTCTTT.

This rearrangement joins TRBV6-5 to TRBJ2-1; TRBD2 is a possible D gene (6 bases). The V gene lost 0 bases and the J gene lost 15 bases, with 15 bases spanning the gap. The germline CDR1 and CDR2 sequences are MNHEY and SVGAGI. This CDR3 has 13 residues. The CDR3 here is CASSYSEGVRWFF. CDR3 DNA: TGTGCCAGCAGTTACTCGGAGGGCGTAAGATGGTTCTTC.

This chain uses TRBV25-1 with TRBJ1-1; perhaps TRBD1 as D (5 bases). CDR3 size: 14 residues. CDR1 is MGHDK and CDR2 is SYGVNS in the germline V gene. The V end lost 3 bases, the J end lost 6 bases, and 14 bases lay between the germline ends. The CDR3 spells CASSDPGGTPEAFF. The CDR3 coding sequence is TGTGCCAGCAGTGACCCGGGGGGGACCCCTGAAGCTTTCTTT.

V and J are TRBV6-5 and TRBJ2-7; D may be TRBD1 (6 bases). Germline assignment: CDR1 MNHEY and CDR2 SVGAGI. The V gene lost 6 bases and the J gene lost 2 bases, with 11 bases spanning the gap. The CDR3 is 13 amino acids. CDR3 residues: CASRPGVAYEQYF. CDR3 nucleotides: TGTGCCAGCAGGCCAGGGGTGGCCTACGAGCAGTACTTC.

The chain carries TRBV5-1 and TRBJ2-3; possibly TRBD1 or TRBD2 for D (5 bases each). Looked up from germline, CDR1 is SGHRS and CDR2 is YFSETQ. CDR3 size: 15 residues. V gave up 1 base and J gave up 6 bases, with 15 bases separating them. The CDR3 loop is CASSLSLTRGDTQYF. CDR3 nucleotides: TGCGCCAGCAGCTTGAGTCTAACTCGGGGCGATACGCAGTATTTT. Based on the CDR3 plus reference TRBV5-1 and TRBJ2-3, the full variable domain is KAGVTQTPRYLIKTRGQQVTLSCSPISGHRSVSWYQQTPGQGLQFLFEYFSETQRNKGNFPGRFSGRQFSNSRSEMNVSTLELGDSALYLCASSLSLTRGDTQYFGPGTRLTVL.

This clone was counted once. The chain joins TRBV7-2 to TRBJ2-2, with a tentative D call TRBD2 (7 bases). This CDR3 is 16 amino acids long. Germline V CDR1 and CDR2: SGHTA, FQGNSA. V lost 2 bases and J lost 5, with 15 bases in between. The CDR3 bases are TGTGCCAGCAGCTTACGTTCCGGGGGGCGGACCGGGGAGCTGTTTTTT. It yields the protein CASSLRSGGRTGELFF.

V gene TRBV29-1 combines with J gene TRBJ1-1; unclear D gene. This CDR3 comprises 13 residues. V was shortened by 4 bases and J by 4 bases, with 13 bases between the two germline ends. In germline, CDR1 is SQVTM, CDR2 ANQGSEA. The CDR3 sequence: CSVAVGRTTEAFF. CDR3 coding DNA: TGCAGCGTTGCGGTCGGGAGAACCACTGAAGCTTTCTTT.

The V call is TRBV19, the J call TRBJ1-5; D is uncertain. The CDR3 runs to 18 residues. Germline CDR1 is LNHDA and CDR2 is SQIVND (reference sequence). V lost 0 bases, J lost 0 bases, and 15 bases lay in between. The CDR3: CASSIDRNSRNSNQPQHF. CDR3 in DNA: TGTGCCAGTAGTATAGATCGGAACAGTCGGAATAGCAATCAGCCCCAGCATTTT.

The V gene is TRBV24-1, the J gene TRBJ2-7; D gene unclear. Germline lookup yields CDR1 KGHDR and CDR2 SFDVKD. This CDR3 is built from 13 residues. The V and J ends lost 4 bases and 0 bases respectively, with 6 bases between them. The CDR3 coding sequence is TGTGCCACCAGTGACGGTAGCTCCTACGAGCAGTACTTC. Its protein is CATSDGSSYEQYF.

This clone was detected once. The chain links TRBV4-1 to TRBJ1-2, with 7 bases aligning to TRBD1. This CDR3 is built from 16 residues. Per the germline V gene, CDR1 is MGHRA and CDR2 is YSYEKL. Unmatched junction bases numbered 9, after V lost 1 base and J lost 4 bases. This CDR3 is CASSQVTGQTFYGYTF. The CDR3 nucleotides are TGCGCCAGCAGCCAAGTAACGGGACAGACCTTCTATGGCTACACCTTC.

V gene TRBV12-2 combines with J gene TRBJ2-1; TRBD1 reflects the table's D call only, with no check against the DNA. TRBV12-2 is assigned pseudogene status. There are 15 residues in the CDR3. CDR3 in DNA: TGTGCAAGTCGCTTAGGACAGGGGGCCTACAATGAGCAGTTCTTC. It encodes CASRLGQGAYNEQFF.

The V gene is TRBV19, the J gene TRBJ2-7; D may be TRBD1 (6 bases). This CDR3 has 14 residues. Between the trimmed V and J ends, which lost 2 bases and 7 bases, there was a span of 15 bases. CDR1 and CDR2 from the germline V gene are LNHDA and SQIVND (reference sequence). The CDR3 region has the DNA TGTGCCAGTAGTATACACAGGGAAGCTACTGAGCAGTACTTC. It yields the protein CASSIHREATEQYF.

The rearrangement joins TRBV6-6 to TRBJ1-3, with D unclear. The V gene's germline CDR1 is MNHNY and CDR2 SVGAGI (reference sequence). The CDR3 consists of 12 residues. Trimming cost V 6 bases and J 5 bases, with 8 bases left between them. The CDR3 loop reads CASSSTRNTIYF. The CDR3 DNA is TGTGCCAGCAGCAGCACCAGAAACACCATATATTTT.

The CDR3 nucleotides read TGCGCCAGCAGCTTGGACTTCGGCATCCTAGCCAAAAACATTCAGTACTTC. Encoded protein: CASSLDFGILAKNIQYF. The chain is built from TRBV5-1 and TRBJ2-4; D gene uncertain. With 0 bases removed from V and 0 bases from J, the gap between germline ends came to 13 bases. CDR3 length equals 17 residues. Per germline, CDR1 SGHRS and CDR2 YFSETQ.

The rearrangement joins TRBV27 to TRBJ1-1, with 7 bases lining up with TRBD1. In germline, CDR1 is MNHEY, CDR2 SMNVEV (reference sequence). The CDR3 is 13 residues long. The V segment lost 5 bases and the J segment 10 bases; nucleotides outside the gene matches: 10. CDR3 coding DNA: TGTGCCAGCAGTGGGACCGGCCAGGGGGGAGCTTTCTTT. Amino acid sequence: CASSGTGQGGAFF.

Only a few counts were recorded for this clone. The genes are TRBV29-1 and TRBJ1-1; D is perhaps TRBD1 (5 bases). The germline V and J ends were trimmed by 8 bases and 2 bases, with 12 bases remaining between them. The CDR3 covers 12 residues. Germline loops: CDR1 SQVTM, CDR2 ANQGSEA. In DNA form, the CDR3 reads TGCAGCTCCGGAGACAGAAACACTGAAGCTTTCTTT. Translated, it gives CSSGDRNTEAFF.

The chain is built from TRBV19 and TRBJ2-3; D gene uncertain. Per the germline V gene, CDR1 is LNHDA and CDR2 is SQIVND (reference sequence). The V end lost 1 base, the J end lost 1 base, and 9 bases lay between the germline ends. The CDR3 sequence is 15 residues long. The CDR3 region has the DNA TGTGCCAGTAGTATAGCGTCAGCCCGCACAGATACGCAGTATTTT. Its translation is CASSIASARTDTQYF. The full variable domain, completed using reference TRBV19 and TRBJ2-3, is DGGITQSPKYLFRKEGQNVTLSCEQNLNHDAMYWYRQDPGQGLRLIYYSQIVNDFQKGDIAEGYSVSREKKESFPLTVTSAQKNPTAFYLCASSIASARTDTQYFGPGTRLTVL.

V usage is TRBV10-2 and J usage is TRBJ1-4, with 9 positions matching TRBD1. Germline V gene sequence: CDR1 WSHSY, CDR2 SAAADI. The ends lost 0 bases at V and 8 bases at J; junction bases unmatched: 4. The CDR3 runs to 15 residues. CDR3 nucleotides: TGCGCCAGCAGTGAGTCGACAGGGGGTAGCGAAAAACTGTTTTTT. Its translation: CASSESTGGSEKLFF.

V and J are TRBV4-1 and TRBJ2-1, with D perhaps TRBD1 (5 bases). Per germline, CDR1 MGHRA and CDR2 YSYEKL. V lost 2 bases and J lost 7, with 9 bases in between. This CDR3 spans 13 amino acids. The CDR3 sequence: CASSQIRGNEQFF. The CDR3 DNA reads TGCGCCAGCAGCCAAATAAGGGGTAATGAGCAGTTCTTC.

The gene calls are TRBV19 and TRBJ1-1, with D unclear. CDR1 is LNHDA and CDR2 is SQIVND in the germline V gene (reference sequence). CDR3 length equals 10 residues. The CDR3 reads CVIVGTEAFF. The CDR3 DNA reads as TGTGTAATTGTGGGTACTGAAGCTTTCTTT.

The chain links TRBV6-1 to TRBJ2-7, with 7 bases fitting TRBD2. Losses at the gene ends were 2 bases for V and 5 bases for J; bases not matched to a gene: 6. The CDR3 is 14 amino acids. Germline loops: CDR1 MNHNS, CDR2 SASEGT. The CDR3 coding sequence is TGTGCCAGCAGTGAAAGGTTGGGAGGGGACGAGCAGTACTTC. Translating it yields CASSERLGGDEQYF.

J is TRBJ2-1 and V is TRBV28; TRBD1 is a possible D gene (7 bases). The V gene lost 5 bases and the J gene lost 6 bases, with 20 bases spanning the gap. This CDR3 has 16 amino acids. The germline V gene has CDR1 MDHEN and CDR2 SYDVKM. The CDR3 spells CASSLPTGRKGNEQFF. In nucleotides, the CDR3 is TGTGCCAGCAGTCTCCCGACAGGGAGGAAGGGCAATGAGCAGTTCTTC.